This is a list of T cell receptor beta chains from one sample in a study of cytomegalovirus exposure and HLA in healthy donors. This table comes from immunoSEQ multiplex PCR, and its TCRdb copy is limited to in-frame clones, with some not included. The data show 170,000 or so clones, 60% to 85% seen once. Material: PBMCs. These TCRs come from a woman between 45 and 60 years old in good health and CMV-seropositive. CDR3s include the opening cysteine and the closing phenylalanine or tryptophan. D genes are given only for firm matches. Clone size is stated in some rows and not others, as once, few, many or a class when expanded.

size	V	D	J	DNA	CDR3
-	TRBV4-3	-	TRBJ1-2	TGCGCCAGCAGCCAAGTAGGTAGCAAGGGCTACACCTTC	CASSQVGSKGYTF
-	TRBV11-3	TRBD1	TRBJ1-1	TGTGCCAGCAGCATTAGGGGGACAGGGAACACTGAAGCTTTCTTT	CASSIRGTGNTEAFF
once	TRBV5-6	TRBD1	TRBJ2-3	TGTGCCAGCAGCCCGGGACAGGGTAGCCCAGATACGCAGTATTTT	CASSPGQGSPDTQYF
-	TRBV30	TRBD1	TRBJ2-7	TGTGCCTGGAGTGCTCACAGGGGGCTGGGGGAGCAGTACTTC	CAWSAHRGLGEQYF
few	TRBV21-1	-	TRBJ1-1	TGTGCCAGCACTCCTATAGTCACTGAAGCTTTCTTT	CASTPIVTEAFF
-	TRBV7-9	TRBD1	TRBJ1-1	TGTGCCAGCAGCGGAGGGACAGGGGCGAACACTGAAGCTTTCTTT	CASSGGTGANTEAFF
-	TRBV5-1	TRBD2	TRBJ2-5	TGCGCCAGCAGCTTAGGACTAGCCGGGGAGACCCAGTACTTC	CASSLGLAGETQYF
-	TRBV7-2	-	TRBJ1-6	TGTGCCAGCAGCTTAGGGGCTTCACCCCTCCACTTT	CASSLGASPLHF
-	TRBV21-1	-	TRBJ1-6	TGTGCCAGCAGCCCGGGGGCGGGACAGGCATCACCCCTCCACTTT	CASSPGAGQASPLHF
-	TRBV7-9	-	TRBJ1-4	TGTGCCAGCAGCTTAGGGCGGTCAGGGGTTATTGAAAAACTGTTTTTT	CASSLGRSGVIEKLFF
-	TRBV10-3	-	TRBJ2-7	TGTGCCATCAGCGGGGAACTGACCGGACCGTACGAGCAGTACTTC	CAISGELTGPYEQYF
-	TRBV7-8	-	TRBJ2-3	TGTGCCAGCAGCTTAAGACATACCGCTAGCACAGATACGCAGTATTTT	CASSLRHTASTDTQYF
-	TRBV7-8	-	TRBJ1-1	TGTGCCAGCAGCTCGACAGTGAACACTGAAGCTTTCTTT	CASSSTVNTEAFF
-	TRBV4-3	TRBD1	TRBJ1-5	TGCGCCAGCAGCCCACAATTTGAAGGTAGGACAGGCCAGCATTTT	CASSPQFEGRTGQHF
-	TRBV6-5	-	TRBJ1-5	TGTGCCAGCAGTTACTCGCGCGGGCAGCCCCAGCATTTT	CASSYSRGQPQHF
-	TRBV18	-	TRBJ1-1	TGTGCCAGCTCAGAACCGGTCACTGAAGCTTTCTTT	CASSEPVTEAFF
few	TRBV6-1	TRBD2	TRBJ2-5	TGTGCCAGCTCCCGTAGCGGGGGGGTCGGAGAGACCCAGTACTTC	CASSRSGGVGETQYF
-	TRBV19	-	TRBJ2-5	TGTGCCAGTAGTGCCCGAGGTCAGGGGGAGACCCAGTACTTC	CASSARGQGETQYF
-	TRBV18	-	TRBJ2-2	TGTGCCAGCTCACCATCGCGCGGTAACACCGGGGAGCTGTTTTTT	CASSPSRGNTGELFF
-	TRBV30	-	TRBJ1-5	TGTGCCTGGAGTAAGGGGAATCAGCCCCAGCATTTT	CAWSKGNQPQHF
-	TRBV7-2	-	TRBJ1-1	TGTGCCAGCAGCATAGGACAGAATACTGAAGCTTTCTTT	CASSIGQNTEAFF
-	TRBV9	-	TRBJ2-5	TGTGCCAGCAGCCGTAGCGTTGAAGAGACCCAGTACTTC	CASSRSVEETQYF
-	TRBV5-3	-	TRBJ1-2	TGTGCCAGAAGCTTGAGGGGAGGGGGACCTTACTATGGCTACACCTTC	CARSLRGGGPYYGYTF
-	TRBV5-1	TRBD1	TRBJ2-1	TGCGCCAGCAGATCGAGACAGGGGGTAAGGGTTGAGCAGTTCTTC	CASRSRQGVRVEQFF
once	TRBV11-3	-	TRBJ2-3	TGTGCCAGCAGCAGGGGAGATACGCAGTATTTT	CASSRGDTQYF
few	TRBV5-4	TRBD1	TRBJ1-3	TGTGCCAGCAGCGGGGGGACAGGGGCCCGAAACACCATATATTTT	CASSGGTGARNTIYF
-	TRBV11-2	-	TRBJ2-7	TGTGCCAGCAGCTTAAGCGGGGACAGGTGGGACGAGCAGTACTTC	CASSLSGDRWDEQYF
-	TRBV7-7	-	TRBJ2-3	TGTGCTAGCAGCTTGAGGCCATCCCCAGATACGCAGTATTTT	CASSLRPSPDTQYF
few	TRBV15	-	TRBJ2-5	TGTGCCACCGGGGGCTCGGGGGAGACCCAGTACTTC	CATGGSGETQYF
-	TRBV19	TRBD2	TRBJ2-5	TGTGCCAGTAGTGGTGCGGGGGTAGCCGAGACCCAGTACTTC	CASSGAGVAETQYF
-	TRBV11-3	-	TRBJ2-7	TGTGCCAGCACCCTAACGGTGGGACAAAGGACCGAGCAGTACTTC	CASTLTVGQRTEQYF
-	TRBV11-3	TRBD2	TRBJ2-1	TGTGCCAGCAGCTTAAGGACTAGTTCGACCTACAATGAGCAGTTCTTC	CASSLRTSSTYNEQFF
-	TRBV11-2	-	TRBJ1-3	TGTGCCAGCAGCTCTACCGGGGGGCGCTACTCTGGAAACACCATATATTTT	CASSSTGGRYSGNTIYF
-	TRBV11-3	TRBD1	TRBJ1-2	TGTGCCAGCAGCGCCGGACAGGGGACTGGCTACACCTTC	CASSAGQGTGYTF
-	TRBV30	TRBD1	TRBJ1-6	TGTGCCTGGAGTGCCATCAGGGGGCCGTATAATTCACCCCTCCACTTT	CAWSAIRGPYNSPLHF
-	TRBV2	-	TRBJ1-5	TGTGCCAGCAGAGGAAGGGGGTTCGACCAGCCCCAGCATTTT	CASRGRGFDQPQHF
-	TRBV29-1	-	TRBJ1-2	TGCAGCGTTGAAAAGGGGAATCCGTACTATGGCTACACCTTC	CSVEKGNPYYGYTF
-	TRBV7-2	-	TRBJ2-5	TGTGCCAGCAGCTTAGCGGGGGGACGAGAGACCCAGTACTTC	CASSLAGGRETQYF
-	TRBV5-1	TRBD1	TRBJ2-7	TGCGCCAGCAGCCCCATCGGACAGGGGACCAACGAGCAGTACTTC	CASSPIGQGTNEQYF
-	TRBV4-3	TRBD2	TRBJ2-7	TGCGCCAGCAGCCAAGATCGGTGGGGACTAGCGGGAGACGAGCAGTACTTC	CASSQDRWGLAGDEQYF
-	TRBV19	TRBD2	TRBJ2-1	TGTGCCAGTACCCTCGGACTAGCGGGATTTGGGCAGTTCTTC	CASTLGLAGFGQFF
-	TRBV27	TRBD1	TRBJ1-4	TGTGCCAGCAGTTCCTGGACAGGGGGCGCTTATGAAAAACTGTTTTTT	CASSSWTGGAYEKLFF
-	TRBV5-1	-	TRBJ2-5	TGCGCCAGCAGCTCCCAGGGTCTTGGGGAGACCCAGTACTTC	CASSSQGLGETQYF
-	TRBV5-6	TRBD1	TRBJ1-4	TGTGCCAGCAGCAACGGCGGGGACAGGGGGACCGGGGATGAAAAACTGTTTTTT	CASSNGGDRGTGDEKLFF
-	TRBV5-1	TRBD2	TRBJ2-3	TGCGCCAGCAGCGTAGGGAGACTAGCCAGCACAGATACGCAGTATTTT	CASSVGRLASTDTQYF
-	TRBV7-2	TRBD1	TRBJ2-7	TGTGCCAGCAGCCGGACCGGGACAGGGCCGTACGAGCAGTACTTC	CASSRTGTGPYEQYF
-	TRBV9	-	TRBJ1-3	TGTGCCAGCAGCGTAGTGGGGGGGTTCTCTGGAAACACCATATATTTT	CASSVVGGFSGNTIYF
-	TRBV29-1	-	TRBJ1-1	TGCAGCGGGGGAGGCGCAGGGAGCCCCTCCACTGAAGCTTTCTTT	CSGGGAGSPSTEAFF
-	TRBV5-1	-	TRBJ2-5	TGCGCCAGCAGCTTGGTGGAGGCGACGGAGACCCAGTACTTC	CASSLVEATETQYF
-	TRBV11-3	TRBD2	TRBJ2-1	TGTGCCAGCAGCCCGACTAGCGGGAGACAGTTCTTC	CASSPTSGRQFF
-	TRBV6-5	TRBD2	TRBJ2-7	TGTGCCAGCAGGGGGAGAGCGGGAGCAATCTACGAGCAGTACTTC	CASRGRAGAIYEQYF
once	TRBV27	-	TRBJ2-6	TGTGCCAGCAGTTGGGCGTCTGGGGCCAACGGCCTGACTTTC	CASSWASGANGLTF
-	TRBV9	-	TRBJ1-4	TGTGCCAGCAGCGTAGGCCCGACGGAGATAAATGAAAAACTGTTTTTT	CASSVGPTEINEKLFF